The 18 T cell receptor beta chains below all came from one sample that was sequenced in a study of blood T cell repertoires in COVID-19. The assay was immunoSEQ multiplex PCR, and TCRdb's table has in-frame clones only and misses some. The sample consists of some 390,000 clones, 75% to 90% of them appearing once. Sequencing was done on a sample of PBMCs or T cells enriched from blood (not recorded which). Source of these receptors: a man aged 25-40 years who had recovered from COVID-19.

The chain couples TRBV5-1 to TRBJ1-3; 9 positions match TRBD1. Looked up from germline, CDR1 is SGHRS and CDR2 is YFSETQ. V shed 0 bases, J shed 2 bases, and the junction held 0 bases outside the gene matches. The CDR3 contains 15 residues. CDR3 sequence (DNA): TGCGCCAGCAGCTTGGGGACAGGGGCTGGAAACACCATATATTTT. It encodes CASSLGTGAGNTIYF.

CDR3 loop: CASSPPRQGVSNNQPQHF. The CDR3 nucleotides are TGTGCCAGTAGTCCCCCCCGTCAGGGGGTAAGCAACAATCAGCCCCAGCATTTT. The chain employs TRBV19 and TRBJ1-5, with 7 bases identical to TRBD1. CDR1 LNHDA and CDR2 SQIVND come from the germline V gene (reference sequence). This CDR3 region has 18 residues. Unmatched junction bases numbered 16, after V lost 5 bases and J lost 3 bases.

The CDR3 loop is CASSLQGAGWLVGTQYF. CDR3 sequence (DNA): TGTGCCAGCAGTTTACAGGGGGCGGGATGGCTCGTAGGTACGCAGTATTTT. V gene TRBV27 combines with J gene TRBJ2-3; 8 positions agree with TRBD1. Germline lookup yields CDR1 MNHEY and CDR2 SMNVEV (reference sequence). Trimming removed 2 bases from V and 8 bases from J; junction bases left unmatched: 15. The CDR3 consists of 17 residues.

The CDR3 loop is CASSSLRTDSNQPQHF. DNA for the CDR3: TGTGCCAGCAGCTCATTACGGACAGATAGCAATCAGCCCCAGCATTTT. V is TRBV28 and J is TRBJ1-5, with D maybe TRBD1 (6 bases). CDR1 is MDHEN, CDR2 SYDVKM, per germline. Trimming pared 6 bases from V and 0 bases from J, leaving 15 bases between. There are 16 residues in the CDR3.

At least ten counts were recorded for this clone. The genes are TRBV5-4 and TRBJ2-7, with a tentative D call TRBD2 (7 bases). The CDR3 is made up of 13 amino acids. V shed 6 bases and J shed 11 bases, with 21 bases lying between them. Germline V gene data show CDR1 as SGHNT and CDR2 as YYREEE (reference sequence). DNA of the CDR3: TGTGCCAGCACCCCCGGGGGAGGGGGGAACGAGTACTTC. Translating gives CASTPGGGGNEYF.

The chain couples TRBV28 to TRBJ2-2, with 10 bases aligning to TRBD1. The germline CDR1 and CDR2 sequences are MDHEN and SYDVKM. This CDR3 has 15 residues. V lost 4 bases and J lost 6; bases outside the gene matches: 5. In DNA, the CDR3 is TGTGCCAGCAGTTCCGGGACAGGGGCAGCCGGGGAGCTGTTTTTT. This gives the protein CASSSGTGAAGELFF. Based on the CDR3 plus reference TRBV28 and TRBJ2-2, the full variable domain is DVKVTQSSRYLVKRTGEKVFLECVQDMDHENMFWYRQDPGLGLRLIYFSYDVKMKEKGDIPEGYSVSREKKERFSLILESASTNQTSMYLCASSSGTGAAGELFFGEGSRLTVL.

V gene TRBV7-6 combines with J gene TRBJ2-1; no firm D call. The CDR3 extends over 17 amino acids. From germline, CDR1 is SGHVS and CDR2 FNYEAQ. Trimming removed 5 bases from V and 3 bases from J, with 20 bases in between. In DNA form, the CDR3 reads TGTGCCAGCAGCCATGGCCAGGATCCTTCCCTCTACAATGAGCAGTTCTTC. As protein: CASSHGQDPSLYNEQFF.

The table lists this clone with a count of one. V usage is TRBV10-3 and J usage is TRBJ2-1, with 7 bases that match TRBD2. The length of the CDR3 is 15 residues. Germline CDR1 reads ENHRY; CDR2 reads SYGVKD. V lost 7 bases, J lost 5 bases, and 11 bases stayed unmatched. For the CDR3, the DNA is TGTGCCATCACGCCGACGGCGGGAGCTAACAATGAGCAGTTCTTC. It specifies CAITPTAGANNEQFF.

The rearrangement links TRBV5-1 to TRBJ2-2, with 9 bases that match TRBD1. Germline lookup yields CDR1 SGHRS and CDR2 YFSETQ. The CDR3 totals 15 residues. V was clipped by 4 bases and J by 5 bases; unmatched bases: 6. CDR3 DNA: TGCGCCAGCAGCGCCGGGACAGGGAAGACCGGGGAGCTGTTTTTT. Amino acid sequence: CASSAGTGKTGELFF.

This chain connects TRBV5-1 to TRBJ1-1; 7 bases are a match to TRBD1. Germline V gives CDR1 SGHRS, CDR2 YFSETQ. J gave up 2 bases and V 3 bases, and 7 bases lay outside the gene matches. The CDR3 has 15 amino acids. The CDR3 loop reads CASSYPGQPNTEAFF. DNA of the CDR3: TGCGCCAGCAGCTACCCGGGACAGCCTAACACTGAAGCTTTCTTT.

The chain is built from TRBV28 and TRBJ1-5, with TRBD1 identical over 7 bases. The CDR3 runs to 15 residues. The germline V gene has CDR1 MDHEN and CDR2 SYDVKM. The trim removed 5 bases at V and 8 bases at J, leaving 12 bases unmatched. The CDR3 DNA follows: TGTGCCAGCAGTCCTCAGGGGGGACCCCGGGAGCCCCAGCATTTT. Its protein product is CASSPQGGPREPQHF.

The chain links TRBV7-9 to TRBJ1-1; D gene uncertain. The CDR3 consists of 14 residues. The germline gives CDR1 SEHNR, CDR2 FQNEAQ (reference sequence). The V end was cut by 2 bases, the J end by 1 base, with 8 bases between. CDR3 loop: CASSLSGGNTEAFF. CDR3 sequence (DNA): TGTGCCAGCAGCTTATCGGGAGGGAACACTGAAGCTTTCTTT. The full variable domain, in which reference TRBV7-9 and TRBJ1-1 provide the parts outside the CDR3, is DTGVSQNPRHKITKRGQNVTFRCDPISEHNRLYWYRQTLGQGPEFLTYFQNEAQLEKSRLLSDRFSAERPKGSFSTLEIQRTEQGDSAMYLCASSLSGGNTEAFFGQGTRLTVV.

This rearrangement joins TRBV27 to TRBJ1-2, with 9 bases aligning to TRBD1. Germline V gives CDR1 MNHEY, CDR2 SMNVEV (reference sequence). The CDR3 contains 16 residues. The junction had 15 bases not matched to a gene; V was cut back by 7 bases and J by 6 bases. This chain's CDR3 is CASKQSGTGSLNGYTF. CDR3 nucleotides: TGTGCCAGCAAGCAATCCGGGACAGGGTCTCTGAATGGCTACACCTTC.

This clone showed up many times. The CDR3 here is CASSTQQNQPQHF. The CDR3 DNA reads TGTGCCAGCAGCACACAGCAGAATCAGCCCCAGCATTTT. This chain joins TRBV6-5 and TRBJ1-5, with D unclear. V dropped 6 bases and J dropped 4 bases, with 10 bases sitting between them. From germline, CDR1 is MNHEY and CDR2 SVGAGI. The CDR3 runs 13 residues.

This clone has just one count. V usage is TRBV24-1 and J usage is TRBJ1-1, with D possibly matching TRBD1 (5 bases). Germline CDR1 is KGHDR and CDR2 is SFDVKD. The CDR3 has 11 amino acids. The ends were cut back, 5 bases at V and 8 bases at J, with 8 bases in the middle. CDR3 amino acids: CATSGGIEAFF. CDR3 sequence (DNA): TGTGCCACCAGTGGGGGCATCGAAGCTTTCTTT.

CDR3 in DNA: TGTGCCTGGAGGGAACCGGGACAGGGGATAGCTTTCTTT. The encoded protein is CAWREPGQGIAFF. The chain combines TRBV30 with TRBJ1-1; 10 nucleotides agree with TRBD1. V shed 3 bases, J shed 10 bases, and the junction held 8 bases outside the gene matches. The CDR3 is 13 amino acids. Germline V gives CDR1 GTSNPN, CDR2 SVGIG (reference sequence). Together with reference TRBV30 and TRBJ1-1, the CDR3 gives the full variable domain: SQTIHQWPATLVQPVGSPLSLECTVEGTSNPNLYWYRQAAGRGLQLLFYSVGIGQISSEVPQNLSASRPQDRQFILSSKKLLLSDSGFYLCAWREPGQGIAFFGQGTRLTVV.

This chain uses TRBV3-1 (or the pseudogene TRBV3-2) with TRBJ1-2; 8 nucleotides agree with TRBD1. The CDR3 length is 15 residues. V shed 4 bases, J shed 8 bases, and the junction held 12 bases outside the gene matches. Germline V gene data show CDR1 as LGHDT and CDR2 as YNNKEL (reference sequence). CDR3 sequence: CASSRGTGVEGGYTF. CDR3 DNA: TGTGCCAGCAGCCGCGGGACAGGAGTCGAGGGGGGCTACACCTTC.

The chain uses TRBV5-6 and TRBJ2-7, with D possibly matching TRBD2 (5 bases). V lost 0 bases and J lost 4, with 8 bases in between. The CDR3 is 13 residues long. CDR1 SGHDT and CDR2 YYEEEE come from the germline V gene. The CDR3 region is CASSLERLYEQYF. For the CDR3, the DNA is TGTGCCAGCAGCTTGGAGCGGTTGTACGAGCAGTACTTC.